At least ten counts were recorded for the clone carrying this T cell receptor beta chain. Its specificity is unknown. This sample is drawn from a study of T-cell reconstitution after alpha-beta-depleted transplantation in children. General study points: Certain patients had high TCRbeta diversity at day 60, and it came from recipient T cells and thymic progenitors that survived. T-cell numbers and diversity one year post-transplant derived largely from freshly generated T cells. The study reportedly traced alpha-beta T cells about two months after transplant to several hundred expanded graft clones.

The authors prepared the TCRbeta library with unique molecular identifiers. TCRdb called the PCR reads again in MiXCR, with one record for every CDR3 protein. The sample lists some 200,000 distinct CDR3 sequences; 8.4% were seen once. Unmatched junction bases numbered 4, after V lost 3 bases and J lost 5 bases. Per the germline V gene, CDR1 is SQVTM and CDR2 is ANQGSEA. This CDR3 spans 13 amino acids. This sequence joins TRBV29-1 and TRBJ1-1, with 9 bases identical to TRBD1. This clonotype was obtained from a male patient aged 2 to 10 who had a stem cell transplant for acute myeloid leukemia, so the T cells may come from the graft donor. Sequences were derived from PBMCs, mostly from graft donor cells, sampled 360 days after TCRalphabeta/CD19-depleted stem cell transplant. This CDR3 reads CSVDQTGGTEAFF. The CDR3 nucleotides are TGCAGCGTTGACCAGACAGGGGGGACTGAAGCTTTCTTT.